The 11 T cell receptor beta chains listed next were all sequenced from one sample in a study of blood T cell repertoires in COVID-19. The table came from immunoSEQ multiplex PCR; TCRdb's copy has only in-frame clones and leaves some out. This sample yields about 140,000 clones, of which approximately 80% are seen a single time; around 4.2% belongs to the top ten. Sample: peripheral blood. The source is an elderly woman with active or convalescent COVID-19.

The CDR3 nucleotides are TGTGCCAGCAGTGACCGGGACAGAACTAACTATGGCTACACCTTC. Amino acid sequence: CASSDRDRTNYGYTF. The chain is built from TRBV6-2 or TRBV6-3 and TRBJ1-2; 7 bases agree with TRBD1. The CDR3 is made up of 15 amino acids. Germline loops: CDR1 MNHEY, CDR2 SVGEGT. V shed 5 bases and J 0 bases; nucleotides not matched to a gene: 6.

The V gene is TRBV18, the J gene TRBJ2-7; no firm D call. The CDR3 spans 14 residues. Germline CDR1 is KGHSH and CDR2 is LQKENI. V was shortened by 4 bases and J by 3 bases, with 13 bases between the two germline ends. CDR3 nucleotide sequence: TGTGCCAGCTCACTCTCCGGAGCGCTCTACGAGCAGTACTTC. Its protein is CASSLSGALYEQYF.

This clone was counted once. The V and J genes are TRBV2 and TRBJ1-5, with D uncertain. The CDR3 runs to 13 residues. CDR1 is SNHLY, CDR2 FYNNEI, per germline. V was clipped by 4 bases and J by 9 bases, with 13 bases between them. This CDR3 is CASSVEDLWPQHF. DNA for the CDR3: TGTGCCAGCAGTGTCGAGGATCTATGGCCCCAGCATTTT.

This chain uses TRBV6-1 with TRBJ1-1; D may be TRBD1 (5 bases). This CDR3 comprises 15 residues. Trimming shortened V by 2 bases and J by 0 bases, and 10 bases separated the two germline ends. Per the germline V gene, CDR1 is MNHNS and CDR2 is SASEGT. CDR3 coding DNA: TGTGCCAGCAGTGAACCAGGGTTACTGAACACTGAAGCTTTCTTT. Amino acid sequence: CASSEPGLLNTEAFF.

V usage is TRBV10-1 and J usage is TRBJ1-2, with D perhaps matching TRBD1 (5 bases). This CDR3 is 18 amino acids long. V lost 7 bases and J lost 2, with 26 bases in between. Germline-derived CDR1 and CDR2 are WNHNN and SYGVQD (reference sequence). As DNA, the CDR3 is TGCGCCAGCACAGAGCAGGGCAATGAGGCGGTCGGGAACTATGGCTACACCTTC. Translation gives CASTEQGNEAVGNYGYTF.

The chain links TRBV5-1 to TRBJ1-6; 8 bases fit TRBD1. CDR1 SGHRS and CDR2 YFSETQ come from the germline V gene. The CDR3 extends over 14 amino acids. After removal of 6 bases from V and 10 bases from J, the junction contained 9 bases not matched to a gene. CDR3 residues: CASTKDRGESPLHF. CDR3 DNA sequence: TGCGCCAGCACTAAAGACAGGGGAGAGTCACCCCTCCACTTT.

The chain employs TRBV4-3 and TRBJ2-7, with D tentatively TRBD1 (6 bases). CDR3 size: 16 residues. The V gene lost 3 bases and the J gene lost 2 bases, with 17 bases spanning the gap. Germline V CDR1 and CDR2: LGHNA, YSLEER. CDR3 coding DNA: TGCGCCAGCAGCCATAACACAGGGACACAGACCTACGAGCAGTACTTC. Protein: CASSHNTGTQTYEQYF.

This sequence joins TRBV30 and TRBJ2-1; 8 positions match TRBD2. The CDR3 totals 15 residues. V shed 0 bases and J 6 bases; nucleotides not matched to a gene: 7. From germline, CDR1 is GTSNPN and CDR2 SVGIG (reference sequence). The CDR3 DNA follows: TGTGCCTGGAGTGTCGACGGGGGGGTGGGCAATGAGCAGTTCTTC. Translated, it gives CAWSVDGGVGNEQFF.

The chain carries TRBV6-5 and TRBJ2-3; 9 bases align to TRBD2. V lost 4 bases and J lost 4; bases outside the gene matches: 6. The CDR3 extends over 15 amino acids. Germline loops: CDR1 MNHEY, CDR2 SVGAGI. As DNA, the CDR3 is TGTGCCAGCAGTTTAAGCGGGGGGAAATCAGATACGCAGTATTTT. It specifies CASSLSGGKSDTQYF.

This clone appeared a few times. J is TRBJ1-1 and V is TRBV4-1, with unresolved D. This CDR3 comprises 13 residues. Germline CDR1 reads MGHRA; CDR2 reads YSYEKL. V shed 0 bases and J shed 6 bases, with 8 bases lying between them. CDR3 loop: CASSQEAVAEAFF. For the CDR3, the DNA is TGCGCCAGCAGCCAAGAAGCGGTCGCTGAAGCTTTCTTT.

This chain links TRBV5-6 with TRBJ1-5; D gene ambiguous. The length of the CDR3 is 15 residues. Between the trimmed V and J ends, which lost 3 bases and 7 bases, there was a span of 17 bases. The germline CDR1 and CDR2 sequences are SGHDT and YYEEEE. CDR3: CASSSGKVARQPQHF. CDR3 in DNA: TGTGCCAGCAGCTCCGGGAAGGTTGCAAGGCAGCCCCAGCATTTT. The whole variable domain, remainder taken from reference TRBV5-6 and TRBJ1-5, is DAGVTQSPTHLIKTRGQQVTLRCSPKSGHDTVSWYQQALGQGPQFIFQYYEEEERQRGNFPDRFSGHQFPNYSSELNVNALLLGDSALYLCASSSGKVARQPQHFGDGTRLSIL.